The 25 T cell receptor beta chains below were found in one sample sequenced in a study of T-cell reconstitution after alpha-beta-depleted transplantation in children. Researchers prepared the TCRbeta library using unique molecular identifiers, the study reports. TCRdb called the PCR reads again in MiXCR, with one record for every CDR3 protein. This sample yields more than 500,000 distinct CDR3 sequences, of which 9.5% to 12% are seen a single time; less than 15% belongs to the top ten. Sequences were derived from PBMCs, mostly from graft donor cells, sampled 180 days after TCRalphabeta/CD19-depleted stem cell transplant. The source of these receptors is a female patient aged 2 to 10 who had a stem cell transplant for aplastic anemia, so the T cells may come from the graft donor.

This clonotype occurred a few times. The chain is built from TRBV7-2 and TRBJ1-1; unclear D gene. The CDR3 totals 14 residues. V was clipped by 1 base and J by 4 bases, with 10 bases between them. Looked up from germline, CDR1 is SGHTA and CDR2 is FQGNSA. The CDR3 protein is CASSLDLRSTEAFF. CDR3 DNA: TGTGCCAGCAGCTTAGATCTGAGATCCACTGAAGCTTTCTTT.

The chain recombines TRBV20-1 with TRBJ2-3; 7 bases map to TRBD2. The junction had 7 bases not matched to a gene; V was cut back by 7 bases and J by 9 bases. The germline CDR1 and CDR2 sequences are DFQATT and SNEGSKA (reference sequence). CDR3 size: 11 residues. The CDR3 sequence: CSVQKTSTQYF. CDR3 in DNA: TGCAGTGTTCAAAAGACTAGCACGCAGTATTTT.

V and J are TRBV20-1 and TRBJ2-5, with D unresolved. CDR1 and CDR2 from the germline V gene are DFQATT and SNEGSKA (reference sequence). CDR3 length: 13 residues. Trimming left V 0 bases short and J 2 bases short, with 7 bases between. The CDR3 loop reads CSARDASQETQYF. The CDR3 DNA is TGCAGTGCTAGAGATGCGTCTCAAGAGACCCAGTACTTC.

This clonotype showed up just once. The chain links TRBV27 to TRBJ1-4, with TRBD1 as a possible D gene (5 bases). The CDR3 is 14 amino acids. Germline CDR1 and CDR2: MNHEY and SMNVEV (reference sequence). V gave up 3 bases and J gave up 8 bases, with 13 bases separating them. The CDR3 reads CASSFGGSREKLFF. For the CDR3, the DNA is TGTGCCAGCAGTTTTGGGGGTTCTCGAGAAAAACTGTTTTTT. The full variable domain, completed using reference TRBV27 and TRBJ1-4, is EAQVTQNPRYLITVTGKKLTVTCSQNMNHEYMSWYRQDPGLGLRQIYYSMNVEVTDKGDVPEGYKVSRKEKRNFPLILESPSPNQTSLYFCASSFGGSREKLFFGSGTQLSVL.

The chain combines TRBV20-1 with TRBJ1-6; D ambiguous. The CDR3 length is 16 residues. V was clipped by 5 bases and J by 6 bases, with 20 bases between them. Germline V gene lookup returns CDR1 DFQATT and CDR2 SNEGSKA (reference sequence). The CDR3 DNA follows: TGCAGTGCTCCCCGTCCGTCGTCGAGTAGTAATTCACCCCTCCACTTT. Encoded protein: CSAPRPSSSSNSPLHF.

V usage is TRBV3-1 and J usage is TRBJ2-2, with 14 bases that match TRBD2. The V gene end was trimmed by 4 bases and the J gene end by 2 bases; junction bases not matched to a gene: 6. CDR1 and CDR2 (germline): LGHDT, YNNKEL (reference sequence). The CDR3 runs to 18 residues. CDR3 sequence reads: CASSLRLAGGPNTGELFF. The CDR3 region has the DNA TGTGCCAGCAGCCTTCGACTAGCGGGAGGGCCTAACACCGGGGAGCTGTTTTTT.

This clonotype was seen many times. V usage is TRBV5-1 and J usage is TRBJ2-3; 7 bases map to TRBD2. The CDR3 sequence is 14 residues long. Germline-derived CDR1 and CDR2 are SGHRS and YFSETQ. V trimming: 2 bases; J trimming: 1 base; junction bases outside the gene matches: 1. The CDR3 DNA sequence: TGCGCCAGCAGCTTTCGGGAGGGCACAGATACGCAGTATTTT. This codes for CASSFREGTDTQYF.

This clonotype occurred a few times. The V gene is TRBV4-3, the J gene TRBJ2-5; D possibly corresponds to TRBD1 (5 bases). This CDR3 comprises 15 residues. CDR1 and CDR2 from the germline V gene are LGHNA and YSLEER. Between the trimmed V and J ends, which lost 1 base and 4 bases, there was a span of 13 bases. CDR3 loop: CASSQGAGQTETQYF. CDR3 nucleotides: TGCGCCAGCAGCCAAGGGGCAGGGCAGACAGAGACCCAGTACTTC.

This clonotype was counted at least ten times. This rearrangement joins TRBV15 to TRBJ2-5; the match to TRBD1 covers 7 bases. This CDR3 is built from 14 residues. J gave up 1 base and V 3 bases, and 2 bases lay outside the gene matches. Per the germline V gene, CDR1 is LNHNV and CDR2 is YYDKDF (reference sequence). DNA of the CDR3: TGTGCCACCAGCAGGACAGGGCCCCAAGAGACCCAGTACTTC. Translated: CATSRTGPQETQYF.

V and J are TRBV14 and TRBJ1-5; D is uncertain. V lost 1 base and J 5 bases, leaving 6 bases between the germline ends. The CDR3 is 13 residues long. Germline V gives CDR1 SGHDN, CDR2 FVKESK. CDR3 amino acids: CASSQATDQPQHF. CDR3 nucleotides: TGTGCCAGCAGCCAAGCTACGGATCAGCCCCAGCATTTT.

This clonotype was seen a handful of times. Here the CDR3 reads CASVGSSYNSPLHF. The CDR3 DNA sequence: TGTGCCAGCGTGGGGAGCTCCTATAATTCACCCCTCCACTTT. The J gene is TRBJ1-6, the V gene TRBV7-2; D unresolved. From germline, CDR1 is SGHTA and CDR2 FQGNSA. V was cut by 8 bases and J by 0 bases, with 8 bases left in between. There are 14 residues in the CDR3.

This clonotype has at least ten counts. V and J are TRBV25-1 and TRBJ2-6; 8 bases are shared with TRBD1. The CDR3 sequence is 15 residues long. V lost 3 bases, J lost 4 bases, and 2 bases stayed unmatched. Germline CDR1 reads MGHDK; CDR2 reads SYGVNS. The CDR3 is CASSETGAGANVLTF. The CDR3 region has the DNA TGTGCCAGCAGTGAGACAGGGGCAGGGGCCAACGTCCTGACTTTC.

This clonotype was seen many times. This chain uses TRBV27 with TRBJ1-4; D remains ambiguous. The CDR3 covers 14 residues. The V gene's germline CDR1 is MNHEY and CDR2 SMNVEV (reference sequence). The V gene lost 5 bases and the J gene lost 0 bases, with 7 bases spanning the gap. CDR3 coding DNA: TGTGCCAGCAGTCATCTGGCAACTAATGAAAAACTGTTTTTT. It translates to CASSHLATNEKLFF. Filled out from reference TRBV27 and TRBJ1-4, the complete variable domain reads EAQVTQNPRYLITVTGKKLTVTCSQNMNHEYMSWYRQDPGLGLRQIYYSMNVEVTDKGDVPEGYKVSRKEKRNFPLILESPSPNQTSLYFCASSHLATNEKLFFGSGTQLSVL.

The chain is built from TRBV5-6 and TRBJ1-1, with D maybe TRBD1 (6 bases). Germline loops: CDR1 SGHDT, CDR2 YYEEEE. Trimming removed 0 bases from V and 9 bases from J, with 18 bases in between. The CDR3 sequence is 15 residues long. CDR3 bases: TGTGCCAGCAGCTTGGGATCCTCGGGCAGGGGAAAAGCTTTCTTT. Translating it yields CASSLGSSGRGKAFF.

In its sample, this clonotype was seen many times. CDR3 in DNA: TGTGCCAGCAGCTGGGACTTCGAAGATACGCAGTATTTT. Amino acids: CASSWDFEDTQYF. This chain connects TRBV5-5 to TRBJ2-3; tentatively, D is TRBD2 (6 bases). With 3 bases removed from V and 5 bases from J, the gap between germline ends came to 10 bases. The length of the CDR3 is 13 residues. Germline V lookup: CDR1 SGHKS, CDR2 YYEKEE (reference sequence). The full variable domain, completed using reference TRBV5-5 and TRBJ2-3, is DAGVTQSPTHLIKTRGQQVTLRCSPISGHKSVSWYQQVLGQGPQFIFQYYEKEERGRGNFPDRFSARQFPNYSSELNVNALLLGDSALYLCASSWDFEDTQYFGPGTRLTVL.

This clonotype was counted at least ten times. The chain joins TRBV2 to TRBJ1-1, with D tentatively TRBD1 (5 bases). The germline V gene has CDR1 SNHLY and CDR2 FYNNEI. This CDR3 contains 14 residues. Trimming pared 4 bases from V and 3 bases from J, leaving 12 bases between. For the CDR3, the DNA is TGTGCCAGCAGTGTTCAGGGCGGGTACACTGAAGCTTTCTTT. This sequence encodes CASSVQGGYTEAFF.

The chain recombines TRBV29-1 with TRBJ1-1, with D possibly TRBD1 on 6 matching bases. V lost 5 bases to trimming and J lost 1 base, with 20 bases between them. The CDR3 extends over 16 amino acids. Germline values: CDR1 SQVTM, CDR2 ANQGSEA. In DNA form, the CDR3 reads TGCAGCGTTCTCCCCCGGGGCGGGGGCCAGAACACTGAAGCTTTCTTT. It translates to CSVLPRGGGQNTEAFF.

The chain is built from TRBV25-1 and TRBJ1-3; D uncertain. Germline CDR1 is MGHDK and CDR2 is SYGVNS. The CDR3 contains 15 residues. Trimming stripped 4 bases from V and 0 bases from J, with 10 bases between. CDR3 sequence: CASSAAGSSGNTIYF. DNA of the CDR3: TGTGCCAGCAGTGCGGCCGGGAGCTCTGGAAACACCATATATTTT.

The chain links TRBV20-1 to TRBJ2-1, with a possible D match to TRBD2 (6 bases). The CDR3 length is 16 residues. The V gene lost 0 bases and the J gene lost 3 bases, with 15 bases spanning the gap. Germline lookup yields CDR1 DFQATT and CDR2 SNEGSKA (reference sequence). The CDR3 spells CSARELGRGYYNEQFF. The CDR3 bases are TGCAGTGCTAGAGAACTGGGGCGGGGATACTACAATGAGCAGTTCTTC.

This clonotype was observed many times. CDR3 sequence reads: CASSWTTSTDTQYF. The DNA of the CDR3 is TGTGCCAGCAGCTGGACTACTAGCACAGATACGCAGTATTTT. This chain connects TRBV7-8 to TRBJ2-3; D is perhaps TRBD2 (6 bases). Germline loops: CDR1 SGHVS, CDR2 FQNEAQ. This CDR3 has 14 residues. Trimming left V 4 bases short and J 0 bases short, with 8 bases between.

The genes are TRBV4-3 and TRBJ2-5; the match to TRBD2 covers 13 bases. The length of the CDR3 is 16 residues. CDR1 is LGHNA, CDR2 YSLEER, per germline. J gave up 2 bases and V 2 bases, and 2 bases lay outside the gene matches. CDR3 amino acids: CASSQWGLAGQETQYF. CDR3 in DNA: TGCGCCAGCAGCCAATGGGGACTAGCGGGACAAGAGACCCAGTACTTC.

The CDR3 loop reads CSVEVWGGYTF. CDR3 bases: TGCAGCGTTGAAGTATGGGGCGGCTACACCTTC. The rearrangement uses TRBV29-1 and TRBJ1-2; TRBD1 might be the D (5 bases). This CDR3 comprises 11 residues. The germline V gene has CDR1 SQVTM and CDR2 ANQGSEA. Trimming stripped 1 base from V and 8 bases from J, with 8 bases between.

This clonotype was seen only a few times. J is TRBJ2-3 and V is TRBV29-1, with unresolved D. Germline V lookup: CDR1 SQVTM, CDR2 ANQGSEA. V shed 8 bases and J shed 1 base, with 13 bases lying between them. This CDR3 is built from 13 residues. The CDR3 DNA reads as TGCAGCATTGGTATGATCCGCACAGATACGCAGTATTTT. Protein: CSIGMIRTDTQYF.

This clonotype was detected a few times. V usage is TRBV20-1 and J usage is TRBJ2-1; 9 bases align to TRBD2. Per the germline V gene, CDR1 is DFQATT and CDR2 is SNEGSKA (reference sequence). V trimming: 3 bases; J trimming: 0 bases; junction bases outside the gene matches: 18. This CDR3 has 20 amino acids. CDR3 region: CSASRTGTSPKYSSYNEQFF. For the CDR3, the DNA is TGCAGTGCTAGCCGGACCGGGACTAGCCCAAAGTACAGCTCCTACAATGAGCAGTTCTTC.

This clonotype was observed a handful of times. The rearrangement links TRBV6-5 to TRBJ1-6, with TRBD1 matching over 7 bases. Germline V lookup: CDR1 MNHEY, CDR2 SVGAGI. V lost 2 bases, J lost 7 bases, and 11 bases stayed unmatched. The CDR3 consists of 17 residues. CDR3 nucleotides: TGTGCCAGCAGTTACGGGGAAGGGGGCCGTCCGAATTCACCCCTCCACTTT. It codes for CASSYGEGGRPNSPLHF.